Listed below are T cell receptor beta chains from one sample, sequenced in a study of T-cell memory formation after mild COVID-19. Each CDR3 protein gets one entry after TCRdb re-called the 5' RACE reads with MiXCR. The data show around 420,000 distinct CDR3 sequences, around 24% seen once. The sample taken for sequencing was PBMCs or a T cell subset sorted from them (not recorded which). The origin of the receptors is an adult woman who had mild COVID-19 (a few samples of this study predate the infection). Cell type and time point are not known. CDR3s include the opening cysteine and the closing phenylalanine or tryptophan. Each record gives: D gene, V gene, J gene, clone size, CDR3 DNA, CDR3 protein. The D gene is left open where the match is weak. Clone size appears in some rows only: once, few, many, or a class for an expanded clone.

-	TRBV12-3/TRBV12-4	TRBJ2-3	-	TGTGCCAGCATTCTGGGGGGGGGGGCCAGTACAGATACGCAGTATTTT	CASILGGGASTDTQYF
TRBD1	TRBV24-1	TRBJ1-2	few	TGTGCCACCAGTGATCCTCCCAGGGGGCACTATGGCTACACCTTC	CATSDPPRGHYGYTF
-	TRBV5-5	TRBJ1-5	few	TGTGCCAGCAGGGCGACAGGTTGGAATCAGCCCCAGCATTTT	CASRATGWNQPQHF
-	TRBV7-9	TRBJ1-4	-	TGTGCCAGCAGCTTATGGGTGGAAGATGAAAAACTGTTTTTT	CASSLWVEDEKLFF
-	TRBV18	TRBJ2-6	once	TGTGCCAGCTCACCAGTGTACAGGCAGACCTCTGGGGCCAACGTCCTGACTTTC	CASSPVYRQTSGANVLTF
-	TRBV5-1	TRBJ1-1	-	TGCGCCAGCAGCTTGGTTGGGCAGGGCGAGAACACTGAAGCTTTCTTT	CASSLVGQGENTEAFF
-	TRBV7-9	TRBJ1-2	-	TGTGCCAGCAGACCCGGGACAAAGTTTGGTGGCTACACCTTC	CASRPGTKFGGYTF
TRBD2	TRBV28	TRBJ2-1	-	TGTGCCAGCGCCCTAGCGGGGGTCTACAATGAGCAGTTCTTC	CASALAGVYNEQFF
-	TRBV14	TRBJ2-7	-	TGTGCCAGCAGCAGAACGCAGATCAGCGAGCAGTACTTC	CASSRTQISEQYF
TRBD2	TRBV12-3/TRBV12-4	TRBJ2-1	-	TGTGCCAGTTCCGGGACTAGCGGGATCTTTATCTCCTACAATGAGCAGTTCTTC	CASSGTSGIFISYNEQFF
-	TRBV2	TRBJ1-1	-	TGTGCCAGCAGTGACGCACGGGGCTGGAACACTGAAGCTTTCTTT	CASSDARGWNTEAFF
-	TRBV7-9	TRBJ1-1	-	TGTGCCAGCAGCTCCGGGGTGGAGAACACTGAAGCTTTCTTT	CASSSGVENTEAFF
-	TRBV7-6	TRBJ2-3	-	TGTGCCAGCGGGCCTAGTGATTCAGATACGCAGTATTTT	CASGPSDSDTQYF
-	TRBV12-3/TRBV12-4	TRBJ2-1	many	TGTGCCAGCAGTTTAGCGGCCCTGGGGTCTAATGAGCAGTTCTTC	CASSLAALGSNEQFF
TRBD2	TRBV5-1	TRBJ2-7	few	TGCGCCAGCAGCTTGGTAGGCTTACCGACTAGCCGCGGGGCCTACGAGCAGTACTTC	CASSLVGLPTSRGAYEQYF
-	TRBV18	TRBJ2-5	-	TGTGCCAGCTCACCGCCCGGGACTCTACAAGAGACCCAGTACTTC	CASSPPGTLQETQYF
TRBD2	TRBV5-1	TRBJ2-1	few	TGCGCCAGCAGCTGGGAACTAGCGGCCAACAATGAGCAGTTCTTC	CASSWELAANNEQFF
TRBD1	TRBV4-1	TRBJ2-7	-	TGCGCCAGCAGCCAAAGCCCAGGGGGTTCCTACGAGCAGTACTTC	CASSQSPGGSYEQYF
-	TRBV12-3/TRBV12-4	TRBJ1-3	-	TGTGCCAGCCGCACGGGCCTATCTGGAAACACCATATATTTT	CASRTGLSGNTIYF
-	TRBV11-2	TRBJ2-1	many	TGTGCCAGCAGCCTTAGCGGTTACAATGAGCAGTTCTTC	CASSLSGYNEQFF
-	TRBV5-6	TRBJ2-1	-	TGTGCCAGCAGCTTGGGATCCGGGGCGCAGTTCTTC	CASSLGSGAQFF
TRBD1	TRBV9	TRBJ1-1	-	TGTGCCAGCAGCTTCACAGGGGTTGGGGACACTGAAGCTTTCTTT	CASSFTGVGDTEAFF
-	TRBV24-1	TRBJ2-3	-	TGTGCCACCAGTGATGGGGGCTCGACAGATACGCAGTATTTT	CATSDGGSTDTQYF
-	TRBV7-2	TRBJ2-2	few	TGTGCCAGCAGCTTCCGGTCCGCGAACACCGGGGAGCTGTTTTTT	CASSFRSANTGELFF
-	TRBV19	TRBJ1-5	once	TGTGCCAGTAGTATTTTGATAGGTCAGCCCCAGCATTTT	CASSILIGQPQHF
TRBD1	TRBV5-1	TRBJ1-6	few	TGCGCCAGCAGGTCAGGGGGGAATAATTCACCCCTCCACTTT	CASRSGGNNSPLHF
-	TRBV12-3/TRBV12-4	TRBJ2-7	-	TGTGCCAGCACCACGTATGCCCCTCCGGAGCAGTACTTC	CASTTYAPPEQYF
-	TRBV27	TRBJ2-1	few	TGTGCCAGCAGTTTAGCTGGAGTCCACAATGAGCAGTTCTTC	CASSLAGVHNEQFF
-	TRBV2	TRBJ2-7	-	TGTGCCAGCAGAACAACCGACGAGCAGTACTTC	CASRTTDEQYF
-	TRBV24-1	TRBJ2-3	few	TGTGCCACCAGTGATTACATGGATACGCAGTATTTT	CATSDYMDTQYF